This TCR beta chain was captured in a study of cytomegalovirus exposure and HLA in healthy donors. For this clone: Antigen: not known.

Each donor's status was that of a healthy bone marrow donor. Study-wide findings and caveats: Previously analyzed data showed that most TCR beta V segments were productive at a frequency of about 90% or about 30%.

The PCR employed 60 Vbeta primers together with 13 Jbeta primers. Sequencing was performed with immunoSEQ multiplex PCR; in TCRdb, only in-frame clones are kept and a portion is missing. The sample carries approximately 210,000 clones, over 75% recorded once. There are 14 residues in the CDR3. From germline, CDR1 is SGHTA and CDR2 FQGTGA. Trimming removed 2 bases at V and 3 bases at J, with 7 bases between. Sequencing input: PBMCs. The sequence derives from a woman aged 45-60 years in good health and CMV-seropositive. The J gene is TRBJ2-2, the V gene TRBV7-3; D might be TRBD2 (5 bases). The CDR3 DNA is TGTGCCAGCAGCTTACAGAGGGACACCGGGGAGCTGTTTTTT. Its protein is CASSLQRDTGELFF. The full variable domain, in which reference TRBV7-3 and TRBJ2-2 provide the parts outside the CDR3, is GAGVSQTPSNKVTEKGKYVELRCDPISGHTALYWYRQSLGQGPEFLIYFQGTGAADDSGLPNDRFFAVRPEGSVSTLKIQRTERGDSAVYLCASSLQRDTGELFFGEGSRLTVL.